The entry that follows covers one T cell receptor beta chain sequence. The sample is drawn from a study of PD-L1 blockade in urothelial cancer. Profiled with immunoSEQ multiplex PCR; TCRdb holds only in-frame clones, not every one. Of more than 45,000 clones listed, around 87% are singletons. The starting material was PBMCs, obtained around atezolizumab (anti-PD-L1) treatment. The TCR comes from a man aged 60 to 69 with urothelial cancer.

Here the CDR3 DNA reads TGTGCCAGCAGCGTAGGGTGGGGGGGCGGCATGAACACTGAAGCTTTCTTT. This encodes CASSVGWGGGMNTEAFF. The chain has TRBV9 and TRBJ1-1; tentatively, D is TRBD1 (6 bases). V lost 0 bases, J lost 0 bases, and 15 bases lay in between. From germline, CDR1 is SGDLS and CDR2 YYNGEE. This CDR3 comprises 17 residues.